The rows below give T cell receptor beta chains drawn from one sample of a study of T cells in Graves' hyperthyroidism and ophthalmopathy. TCRdb processed the multiplex PCR reads anew with MiXCR; each CDR3 protein has one entry. Here the sample spans 600,000 to 650,000 distinct CDR3 sequences, about 16% being singletons. Material for sequencing was blood. These receptors were collected from a woman aged 25-40 years with Graves' hyperthyroidism. CDR3s include the opening cysteine and the closing phenylalanine or tryptophan. Fields, in order: J gene, CDR3 length, D gene, clone size, V gene, CDR3 protein, CDR3 DNA. A D gene is named only where the DNA matches it firmly. Expanded clones get a size class; other rows say once, few or many, or leave the size out.

j_gene: TRBJ1-5; len: 12; d_gene: -; abundance: many; v_gene: TRBV12-3/TRBV12-4; CDR3aa: CASSLRGQPQHF; CDR3nt: TGTGCCAGCAGTTTAAGGGGCCAGCCCCAGCATTTT
j_gene: TRBJ2-3; len: 17; d_gene: TRBD2; abundance: many; v_gene: TRBV28; CDR3aa: CASSSATSGRLTDTQYF; CDR3nt: TGTGCCAGCAGTTCAGCCACTAGCGGGAGACTGACAGATACGCAGTATTTT
j_gene: TRBJ1-5; len: 14; d_gene: -; abundance: many; v_gene: TRBV2; CDR3aa: CASSDRVANQPQHF; CDR3nt: TGTGCCAGCAGTGACCGGGTTGCCAATCAGCCCCAGCATTTT
j_gene: TRBJ2-3; len: 16; d_gene: -; abundance: -; v_gene: TRBV4-3; CDR3aa: CASSQDGGLGTDTQYF; CDR3nt: TGCGCCAGCAGCCAAGATGGGGGATTGGGCACAGATACGCAGTATTTT
j_gene: TRBJ1-1; len: 16; d_gene: -; abundance: many; v_gene: TRBV18; CDR3aa: CASSPTRGRANTEAFF; CDR3nt: TGTGCCAGCTCACCCACCAGGGGCAGGGCGAACACTGAAGCTTTCTTT
j_gene: TRBJ1-2; len: 13; d_gene: -; abundance: -; v_gene: TRBV6-1; CDR3aa: CASSTQGGDGYTF; CDR3nt: TGTGCCAGCAGTACCCAGGGAGGGGACGGCTACACCTTC
j_gene: TRBJ2-7; len: 14; d_gene: TRBD2; abundance: many; v_gene: TRBV29-1; CDR3aa: CSVEDERDSYEQYF; CDR3nt: TGCAGCGTTGAAGATGAGCGGGACTCCTACGAGCAGTACTTC
j_gene: TRBJ2-1; len: 14; d_gene: TRBD2; abundance: many; v_gene: TRBV2; CDR3aa: CASSELAGGDEQFF; CDR3nt: TGTGCCAGCAGTGAGCTAGCGGGAGGGGATGAGCAGTTCTTC
j_gene: TRBJ1-2; len: 13; d_gene: -; abundance: many; v_gene: TRBV28; CDR3aa: CASSLTGGQGYTF; CDR3nt: TGTGCCAGCAGTTTAACTGGAGGGCAGGGCTACACCTTC
j_gene: TRBJ2-5; len: 15; d_gene: TRBD1; abundance: many; v_gene: TRBV28; CDR3aa: CASSLVRDSQETQYF; CDR3nt: TGTGCCAGCAGTTTGGTCCGGGACAGCCAAGAGACCCAGTACTTC
j_gene: TRBJ2-1; len: 14; d_gene: -; abundance: many; v_gene: TRBV7-9; CDR3aa: CASSLSLNFNEQFF; CDR3nt: TGTGCCAGCAGCTTGTCGTTAAATTTCAATGAGCAGTTCTTC
j_gene: TRBJ2-5; len: 14; d_gene: -; abundance: -; v_gene: TRBV7-7; CDR3aa: CASSSNRYQETQYF; CDR3nt: TGTGCTAGCAGCTCCAACAGGTACCAAGAGACCCAGTACTTC
j_gene: TRBJ2-7; len: 15; d_gene: TRBD2; abundance: -; v_gene: TRBV2; CDR3aa: CASSEAGGAIDEQYF; CDR3nt: TGTGCCAGCAGTGAAGCGGGAGGGGCGATAGACGAGCAGTACTTC
j_gene: TRBJ2-6; len: 14; d_gene: -; abundance: many; v_gene: TRBV7-2; CDR3aa: CASSRSSGANVLTF; CDR3nt: TGTGCCAGCAGTAGGAGCTCTGGGGCCAACGTCCTGACTTTC
j_gene: TRBJ2-3; len: 15; d_gene: TRBD1; abundance: -; v_gene: TRBV6-1; CDR3aa: CASSHRTGPTDTQYF; CDR3nt: TGTGCCAGCAGTCACCGGACAGGACCCACAGATACGCAGTATTTT
j_gene: TRBJ2-6; len: 18; d_gene: TRBD1; abundance: few; v_gene: TRBV7-9; CDR3aa: CASADRDVASSGANVLTF; CDR3nt: TGTGCCAGTGCGGACAGGGATGTGGCCAGCTCTGGGGCCAACGTCCTGACTTTC
j_gene: TRBJ1-5; len: 13; d_gene: TRBD1; abundance: many; v_gene: TRBV20-1; CDR3aa: CSARDRGGQPQHF; CDR3nt: TGCAGTGCTAGAGATAGAGGGGGCCAGCCCCAGCATTTT
j_gene: TRBJ2-7; len: 14; d_gene: -; abundance: many; v_gene: TRBV7-9; CDR3aa: CASSSGRWAYEQYF; CDR3nt: TGTGCCAGCAGCTCGGGGAGGTGGGCCTACGAGCAGTACTTC
j_gene: TRBJ2-2; len: 15; d_gene: -; abundance: few; v_gene: TRBV18; CDR3aa: CASSPLVIGTGELFF; CDR3nt: TGTGCCAGCTCACCGCTAGTTATCGGCACCGGGGAGCTGTTTTTT
j_gene: TRBJ1-3; len: 16; d_gene: -; abundance: -; v_gene: TRBV6-5; CDR3aa: CASSYNLEGSGNTIYF; CDR3nt: TGTGCCAGCAGTTATAATTTGGAAGGCTCTGGAAACACCATATATTTT
j_gene: TRBJ1-2; len: 12; d_gene: TRBD1; abundance: many; v_gene: TRBV29-1; CDR3aa: CSVGEGADGYTF; CDR3nt: TGCAGCGTTGGGGAGGGGGCAGATGGCTACACCTTC
j_gene: TRBJ2-5; len: 14; d_gene: -; abundance: many; v_gene: TRBV2; CDR3aa: CASRGTAHQETQYF; CDR3nt: TGTGCCAGCAGGGGGACCGCCCATCAAGAGACCCAGTACTTC
j_gene: TRBJ2-1; len: 16; d_gene: TRBD1; abundance: few; v_gene: TRBV9; CDR3aa: CASSVEARGSYNEQFF; CDR3nt: TGTGCCAGCAGCGTAGAGGCCAGGGGGTCCTACAATGAGCAGTTCTTC
j_gene: TRBJ2-1; len: 16; d_gene: TRBD2; abundance: -; v_gene: TRBV20-1; CDR3aa: CSASGFSGRDGNEQFF; CDR3nt: TGCAGTGCTAGTGGGTTTAGCGGGAGAGATGGGAATGAGCAGTTCTTC
j_gene: TRBJ1-5; len: 14; d_gene: -; abundance: few; v_gene: TRBV5-6; CDR3aa: CASSLSGRNQPQHF; CDR3nt: TGTGCCAGCAGCCTGTCGGGCAGAAATCAGCCCCAGCATTTT
j_gene: TRBJ2-3; len: 13; d_gene: -; abundance: many; v_gene: TRBV5-1; CDR3aa: CASSSYPADTQYF; CDR3nt: TGCGCCAGCAGCTCGTATCCGGCAGATACGCAGTATTTT
j_gene: TRBJ2-6; len: 17; d_gene: -; abundance: once; v_gene: TRBV28; CDR3aa: CASSSRELYSGANVLTF; CDR3nt: TGTGCCAGCAGTTCCCGGGAGTTATACTCTGGGGCCAACGTCCTGACTTTC
j_gene: TRBJ2-2; len: 18; d_gene: TRBD2; abundance: -; v_gene: TRBV7-6; CDR3aa: CASSRTSGVLANTGELFF; CDR3nt: TGTGCCAGCAGCCGGACTAGCGGAGTGCTCGCGAACACCGGGGAGCTGTTTTTT
j_gene: TRBJ2-1; len: 15; d_gene: TRBD2; abundance: -; v_gene: TRBV27; CDR3aa: CASSFSGLVNNEQFF; CDR3nt: TGTGCCAGCAGTTTCTCAGGACTAGTAAACAATGAGCAGTTCTTC
j_gene: TRBJ2-1; len: 16; d_gene: -; abundance: many; v_gene: TRBV7-8; CDR3aa: CASSSQAVSSYNEQFF; CDR3nt: TGTGCCAGCAGCTCCCAAGCGGTAAGCTCCTACAATGAGCAGTTCTTC
j_gene: TRBJ2-7; len: 13; d_gene: -; abundance: few; v_gene: TRBV5-1; CDR3aa: CASSLAGRSEQYF; CDR3nt: TGCGCCAGCAGCTTGGCAGGGCGGTCCGAGCAGTACTTC
j_gene: TRBJ1-5; len: 13; d_gene: -; abundance: many; v_gene: TRBV11-2; CDR3aa: CASSLKGNQPQHF; CDR3nt: TGTGCCAGCAGCTTGAAGGGAAATCAGCCCCAGCATTTT
j_gene: TRBJ1-5; len: 13; d_gene: -; abundance: many; v_gene: TRBV5-1; CDR3aa: CASSCVVAQPQHF; CDR3nt: TGCGCCAGCAGCTGCGTGGTTGCTCAGCCCCAGCATTTT
j_gene: TRBJ2-5; len: 16; d_gene: -; abundance: -; v_gene: TRBV5-4; CDR3aa: CASSPRPAGRRETQYF; CDR3nt: TGTGCCAGCAGCCCCAGGCCGGCCGGACGGAGAGAGACCCAGTACTTC
j_gene: TRBJ2-1; len: 16; d_gene: TRBD2; abundance: -; v_gene: TRBV7-9; CDR3aa: CASSPKVLAVYNEQFF; CDR3nt: TGTGCCAGCAGCCCTAAGGTACTAGCGGTATACAATGAGCAGTTCTTC
j_gene: TRBJ2-7; len: 12; d_gene: -; abundance: -; v_gene: TRBV4-1; CDR3aa: CASSQRGVEQYF; CDR3nt: TGCGCCAGCAGCCAACGAGGGGTCGAGCAGTACTTC
j_gene: TRBJ2-1; len: 17; d_gene: -; abundance: many; v_gene: TRBV10-1; CDR3aa: CASSLAGIMGGYNEQFF; CDR3nt: TGCGCCAGCAGTTTAGCAGGGATAATGGGAGGCTACAATGAGCAGTTCTTC
j_gene: TRBJ2-7; len: 13; d_gene: -; abundance: -; v_gene: TRBV3-1; CDR3aa: CASSQGPLYEQYF; CDR3nt: TGTGCCAGCAGCCAAGGCCCTCTCTACGAGCAGTACTTC
j_gene: TRBJ2-3; len: 17; d_gene: TRBD2; abundance: few; v_gene: TRBV7-2; CDR3aa: CASSLEGSGRYADTQYF; CDR3nt: TGTGCCAGCAGCTTAGAGGGTAGCGGGAGATACGCAGATACGCAGTATTTT
j_gene: TRBJ1-2; len: 14; d_gene: -; abundance: many; v_gene: TRBV15; CDR3aa: CATSRDRGGDGYTF; CDR3nt: TGTGCCACCAGCAGAGATCGTGGCGGTGACGGCTACACCTTC
j_gene: TRBJ2-1; len: 15; d_gene: TRBD2; abundance: many; v_gene: TRBV9; CDR3aa: CASSGEREGYNEQFF; CDR3nt: TGTGCCAGCAGCGGAGAGCGGGAGGGCTACAATGAGCAGTTCTTC
j_gene: TRBJ2-3; len: 17; d_gene: TRBD2; abundance: -; v_gene: TRBV14; CDR3aa: CASSQDWASGARDTQYF; CDR3nt: TGTGCCAGCAGCCAAGATTGGGCTAGCGGGGCGAGGGATACGCAGTATTTT
j_gene: TRBJ1-4; len: 15; d_gene: TRBD1; abundance: -; v_gene: TRBV2; CDR3aa: CASSPDREANEKLFF; CDR3nt: TGTGCCAGCAGCCCGGACAGGGAGGCTAATGAAAAACTGTTTTTT
j_gene: TRBJ2-1; len: 15; d_gene: TRBD2; abundance: many; v_gene: TRBV2; CDR3aa: CASSPTSGTRNEQFF; CDR3nt: TGTGCCAGCAGCCCTACTAGCGGGACTCGGAATGAGCAGTTCTTC
j_gene: TRBJ2-3; len: 17; d_gene: TRBD2; abundance: -; v_gene: TRBV11-2; CDR3aa: CASSLGGTSGSVAKQYF; CDR3nt: TGTGCCAGCAGCTTGGGAGGGACTAGCGGGAGCGTAGCAAAGCAGTATTTT
j_gene: TRBJ2-4; len: 13; d_gene: -; abundance: many; v_gene: TRBV20-1; CDR3aa: CSGVVQGGNIQYF; CDR3nt: TGCAGTGGGGTCGTTCAAGGGGGAAACATTCAGTACTTC
j_gene: TRBJ1-2; len: 14; d_gene: -; abundance: few; v_gene: TRBV20-1; CDR3aa: CSARDSDRAYGYTF; CDR3nt: TGCAGTGCTAGAGATAGCGACAGAGCGTATGGCTACACCTTC
j_gene: TRBJ2-1; len: 15; d_gene: TRBD2; abundance: few; v_gene: TRBV4-2; CDR3aa: CASSQDVTSANEQFF; CDR3nt: TGTGCCAGCAGCCAAGATGTAACTAGCGCCAATGAGCAGTTCTTC
j_gene: TRBJ1-1; len: 13; d_gene: -; abundance: many; v_gene: TRBV3-1; CDR3aa: CASSPWLNTEAFF; CDR3nt: TGTGCCAGCAGCCCCTGGCTGAACACTGAAGCTTTCTTT
j_gene: TRBJ2-1; len: 13; d_gene: -; abundance: many; v_gene: TRBV11-2; CDR3aa: CASSADRINEQFF; CDR3nt: TGTGCCAGCAGCGCGGACAGAATCAATGAGCAGTTCTTC
j_gene: TRBJ2-5; len: 14; d_gene: TRBD2; abundance: many; v_gene: TRBV7-3; CDR3aa: CASSLSGSDVTQYF; CDR3nt: TGTGCCAGCAGCTTAAGCGGGAGCGACGTGACCCAGTACTTC
j_gene: TRBJ2-5; len: 14; d_gene: -; abundance: many; v_gene: TRBV2; CDR3aa: CASRGGRSQETQYF; CDR3nt: TGTGCCAGCAGGGGGGGACGGTCACAAGAGACCCAGTACTTC
j_gene: TRBJ1-1; len: 14; d_gene: -; abundance: -; v_gene: TRBV9; CDR3aa: CASSVDTWNTEAFF; CDR3nt: TGTGCCAGCAGCGTAGACACTTGGAACACTGAAGCTTTCTTT
j_gene: TRBJ2-7; len: 14; d_gene: TRBD1; abundance: -; v_gene: TRBV28; CDR3aa: CASRTGQGVYEQYF; CDR3nt: TGCGCCAGCAGGACGGGACAGGGGGTATACGAGCAGTACTTC
j_gene: TRBJ1-6; len: 15; d_gene: -; abundance: -; v_gene: TRBV9; CDR3aa: CASSVQTGGNSPLHF; CDR3nt: TGTGCCAGCAGCGTCCAGACAGGTGGGAATTCACCCCTCCACTTT
j_gene: TRBJ2-7; len: 17; d_gene: -; abundance: few; v_gene: TRBV4-1; CDR3aa: CASSQDLVGVTSYEQYF; CDR3nt: TGCGCCAGCAGCCAAGATCTGGTGGGGGTAACCTCCTACGAGCAGTACTTC
j_gene: TRBJ1-5; len: 16; d_gene: TRBD1; abundance: many; v_gene: TRBV27; CDR3aa: CASSQGQPGGHQPQHF; CDR3nt: TGTGCCAGCAGTCAGGGACAGCCCGGGGGGCATCAGCCCCAGCATTTT
j_gene: TRBJ1-5; len: 16; d_gene: TRBD1; abundance: -; v_gene: TRBV25-1; CDR3aa: CASSVQPGGISQPQHF; CDR3nt: TGTGCCAGCAGTGTTCAACCAGGGGGGATCAGTCAGCCCCAGCATTTT
j_gene: TRBJ2-5; len: 14; d_gene: -; abundance: many; v_gene: TRBV20-1; CDR3aa: CSARDTGGEETQYF; CDR3nt: TGCAGTGCTAGAGATACAGGGGGGGAAGAGACCCAGTACTTC